This TCR beta chain was sequenced during a study of T cells after yellow fever vaccination. Broader study findings: Secondary responses were weaker yet peaked faster, day 5 versus 15. A small share of clonotypes appeared in both CD4 and CD8 compartments. Most clones from primary vaccination were detected again post-booster (roughly 96% CD4, 70% to 90% CD8).

About this clonotype itself: What it binds is unknown.

5'RACE template switching produced TCR cDNA carrying a universal primer site and UMIs. TCRdb used MiXCR to reprocess the 5' RACE reads, holding one entry per CDR3 protein. This sample has approximately 300,000 distinct CDR3 sequences, with approximately 12% found just once. The germline CDR1 and CDR2 sequences are SGHDT and YYEEEE. The CDR3 sequence is 16 residues long. The V end lost 0 bases, the J end lost 0 bases, and 10 bases lay between the germline ends. This clonotype was sampled from a man aged 25-40 years who received the YFV17D yellow fever vaccine. The sample was CD4+ T cells sorted from PBMCs, taken 45 days after the yellow fever booster vaccination. The chain links TRBV5-6 to TRBJ1-3, with a possible D match to TRBD1 (5 bases). The CDR3 sequence is CASSLVGQISGNTIYF. For the CDR3, the DNA is TGTGCCAGCAGCTTGGTGGGGCAGATCTCTGGAAACACCATATATTTT. Variable domain in full (rest from reference TRBV5-6 and TRBJ1-3): DAGVTQSPTHLIKTRGQQVTLRCSPKSGHDTVSWYQQALGQGPQFIFQYYEEEERQRGNFPDRFSGHQFPNYSSELNVNALLLGDSALYLCASSLVGQISGNTIYFGEGSWLTVV.